One TCR beta chain is described in this entry. The antigen is undetermined. The CDR3 consists of 13 residues. CDR1 SGHRS and CDR2 YFSETQ come from the germline V gene. Trimming pared 0 bases from V and 3 bases from J, leaving 6 bases between. Cells were stimulated nonspecifically with anti-CD3/anti-CD28 magnetic beads. Sorting of responding CD4+ T cells relied on upregulated CD40 ligand together with CD69. PBMCs were depleted of CD8+ T cells before stimulation. This specimen belongs to a study of persistence of HIV-infected CD4 T cells. The overall study: A larger, less memory-rich fraction responded to anti-CD3/anti-CD28 beads than to antigen.

The libraries were made with immunoSEQ version 4 in survey mode. TCRdb's table, derived via immunoSEQ multiplex PCR, lists solely in-frame clones and lacks some. This sample yields tens of thousands of clones, of which 90% to 95% are seen a single time; approximately 2% belongs to the top ten. Study-wide results and caveats: CMV- and Gag-responding cells had lower TCRbeta richness than CD3/CD28-responding cells.

The V call is TRBV5-1, the J call TRBJ1-1; unclear D gene. The receptor was derived from an adult man with HIV who was CMV-seropositive. The source material was CD4+ T cells sorted from PBMCs after roughly 18-hour stimulation, sampled from a patient who received antiretroviral therapy. The CDR3 here is CASSLVGDTEAFF. The CDR3 nucleotides are TGCGCCAGCAGCTTGGTGGGAGACACTGAAGCTTTCTTT.